This record covers a single TCR beta chain. This clonotype was detected many times. What this receptor recognizes is not known. The sample holds no much larger clone one base away, and base qualities are not on file. Hyperthyroidism patients were newly diagnosed, had a disease duration of under 2 months, and were aged 18 to 65 years. Exclusion was applied to patients with uncontrolled infections, other autoimmune diseases, pregnancy or lactation. Diagnoses were established on the basis of clinical symptoms, serum thyroxine and TRAb, thyroid ultrasound, and orbital computed tomography. Blood from progressor patients was collected at the time of first diagnosis with hyperthyroidism, before any ophthalmopathy symptoms had appeared. Ficoll-Paque density gradient centrifugation was used to isolate PBMCs from about 9.4 ml of fresh peripheral blood. Progressor patients were first diagnosed with Graves' hyperthyroidism and then developed ophthalmopathy during follow-up. Total RNA was extracted using Trizol reagent, and RNA quality was assessed on an Agilent 2100 Bioanalyzer.

From its cysteine to its phenylalanine, the CDR3 spans 12 amino acids. Left in the record is the CDR3 DNA by itself, 36 bases read in frame from the first base. V and J are truncated by 7 bases and 6 bases respectively, leaving an intervening sequence of 10 bases. The TCR beta CDR3 regions were amplified from RNA transcripts. For the first round of RT-PCR on the TCR CDR3, the HTBI primer set was used together with the Qiagen OneStep RT-PCR kit. Libraries were constructed in a second round of multiplex PCR, after which size selection and purification were performed. Sequencing of the libraries was done on an Illumina HiSeq2000 using paired-end 100 bp reads. Regarding the original processing steps: SOAPnuke was used to process the raw data, throwing out any read that contained adapters or uncalled bases, had a mean Phred below 15, or lacked an exact constant-primer or identifier match. COPE v1.2.5 was used to merge the high-quality paired reads, and each unique nucleotide sequence was defined as a clonotype. MiTCR v1.1 was used to align clonotypes to the IMGT TRBV, TRBD and TRBJ reference segments. Only V-J combinations with frequency above 0.0001, covering about 99% of repertoires, were analysed. A TCS score was defined as the ratio of F50 (clonal expansion) to E x V (chaos), with BLOSUM62-based TCRdist applied between CDR3 peptides within each V-J. Welch's t-statistics and random forest reduced fewer than 600 V-J features to 10 to 15, which were used in a naive Bayes classifier (R e1071). The public reads were reanalyzed by TCRdb: fastp trimming at Q25, MiXCR alignment, in-frame beta chains only. Each record represents a unique CDR3 protein, reported with the most common genes and DNA among its rows. Clone size and V and J calls follow TCRdb, not the original study. This sample is represented by about 350,000 distinct CDR3 sequences; about a sixth of them were singletons. The top ten hold around a third of the sample.

This sample stems from a study of T cells in Graves' hyperthyroidism and ophthalmopathy (dated by TCRdb to the late 2010s). Regarding the study in general: Peripheral blood samples were taken at the time of initial diagnosis, prior to any treatment. To identify TCR V-J signatures that set the groups apart, the researchers used a discovery cohort of 100 patients, made up of around 40 with Graves' ophthalmopathy and about 59 with stable Graves' hyperthyroidism. Prospective prediction of ophthalmopathy was tested in an independent validation cohort consisting of 18 to 20 hyperthyroidism patients and approximately 16 patients who later progressed to ophthalmopathy. The 75 to 100 discovery patients were randomly split 7:3 into training and test sets. In addition, the study compared T-cell repertoires in thyroid tissue and in blood from a handful of Graves' hyperthyroidism patients. Once sampling was done, hyperthyroidism patients were given methimazole at a starting dose of 30 mg daily, whereas ophthalmopathy patients were given high-dose intravenous methylprednisolone. According to the paper, TCR Vbeta CDR3 sequencing was carried out on some 140 peripheral blood samples, which came from around 43 ophthalmopathy, under 85 hyperthyroidism and some 17 progressor patients. Overall study results and their limits: A 13 V-J signature model separated ophthalmopathy from stable hyperthyroidism, with roughly 88% sensitivity and about 81% specificity in cross-validation and 80%/75% in testing. No statistical method was used to fix the sample size in advance, and group allocation was not hidden from the investigators. In validation, the model predicted progression to ophthalmopathy with 65% to 71% sensitivity and about 72% specificity, a median of 6.5 months before onset. Most expanded thyroid clonotypes (frequency above 0.001) were also detected in blood, suggesting blood repertoires may reflect thyroid immune responses.

Sequencing was performed on blood. Recombination joined TRBV12-3 or TRBV12-4 with TRBJ2-1; no D gene call is confident. This TCR was recovered from a woman under 40 with Graves' hyperthyroidism that later progressed to Graves' ophthalmopathy. The nucleotide sequence reads as follows: TGTGCCAGCACCATCTATGGCAATGAGCAGTTCTTC. This is translated as CASTIYGNEQFF.